This T cell receptor beta chain comes out of a study of Tregs in tolerant kidney transplant recipients. Regarding this clone: The antigen remains unidentified.

Assay used: immunoSEQ multiplex PCR; TCRdb lists only in-frame clones, some missing. Counted here are 110,000 or so clones, around 90% occurring once; the ten biggest clones make up just under 0.35%. The CDR3 runs 17 residues. J was trimmed by 16 bases and V by 1 base; bases with no gene match: 21. The germline V gene has CDR1 SGHTA and CDR2 FQGNSA. Study findings and constraints: The most relevant donor-specific Treg TCRbeta repertoire apparently came from expansion with activated donor B cells.

The source is a human donor who received a combined kidney and bone marrow transplant. The input for sequencing was CD4+ T cells from blood, taken before the transplant. The chain carries TRBV7-2 and TRBJ2-2; TRBD1 matches at 7 bases. This chain's CDR3 is CASSLGQDLQGTRITFF. CDR3 DNA sequence: TGTGCCAGCAGCTTAGGTCAAGACTTACAGGGGACCCGGATAACGTTTTTT.